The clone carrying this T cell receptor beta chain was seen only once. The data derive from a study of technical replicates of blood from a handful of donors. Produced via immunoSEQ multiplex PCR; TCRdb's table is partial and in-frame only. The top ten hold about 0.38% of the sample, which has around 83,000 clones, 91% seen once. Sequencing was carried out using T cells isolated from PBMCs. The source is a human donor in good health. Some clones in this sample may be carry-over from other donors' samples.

Here the CDR3 DNA reads TGTGCCAGCAGTGACTACCTTTACAATGAGCAGTTCTTC. It encodes CASSDYLYNEQFF. The chain is built from TRBV2 and TRBJ2-1; D not certain. Deletions cut 3 bases from V and 4 bases from J, with 7 bases between. Germline CDR1 is SNHLY and CDR2 is FYNNEI. The CDR3 spans 13 residues.